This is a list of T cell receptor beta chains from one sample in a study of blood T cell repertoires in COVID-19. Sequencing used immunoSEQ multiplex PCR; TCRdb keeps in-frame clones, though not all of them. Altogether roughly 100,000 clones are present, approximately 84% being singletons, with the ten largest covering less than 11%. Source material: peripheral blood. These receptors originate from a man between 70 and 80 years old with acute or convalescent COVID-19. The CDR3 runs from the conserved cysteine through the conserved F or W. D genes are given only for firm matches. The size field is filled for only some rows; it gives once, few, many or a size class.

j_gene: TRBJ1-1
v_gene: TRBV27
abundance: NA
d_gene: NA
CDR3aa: CASSFTGNTEAFF
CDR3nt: TGTGCCAGCAGTTTCACAGGGAATACTGAAGCTTTCTTT

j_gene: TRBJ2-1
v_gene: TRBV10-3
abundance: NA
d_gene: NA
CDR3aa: CAISSRTDNNEQFF
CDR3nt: TGTGCCATCAGTTCGAGGACGGACAACAATGAGCAGTTCTTC

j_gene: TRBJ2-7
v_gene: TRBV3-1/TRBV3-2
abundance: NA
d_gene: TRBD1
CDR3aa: CASSLPGQGLYEQYF
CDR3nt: TGTGCCAGCAGCCTTCCGGGACAGGGACTCTACGAGCAGTACTTC

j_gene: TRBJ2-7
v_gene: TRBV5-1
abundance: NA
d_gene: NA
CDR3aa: CASSSSSTSSPHEQYF
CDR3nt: TGCGCCAGCAGCTCATCCTCGACTAGTTCCCCCCACGAGCAGTACTTC

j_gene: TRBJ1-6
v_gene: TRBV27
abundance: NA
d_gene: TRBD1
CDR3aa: CASSLRTGSYNSPLHF
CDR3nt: TGTGCCAGCAGTTTACGGACAGGATCGTATAATTCACCCCTCCACTTT

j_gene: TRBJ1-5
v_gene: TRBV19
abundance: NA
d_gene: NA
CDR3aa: CASKQGFGNQPQHF
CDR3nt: TGTGCCAGTAAACAGGGCTTTGGCAATCAGCCCCAGCATTTT

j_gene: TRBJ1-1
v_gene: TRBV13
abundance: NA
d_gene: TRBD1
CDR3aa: CASSHDRGRTEAFF
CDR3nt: TGTGCCAGCAGCCATGACAGGGGGCGAACTGAAGCTTTCTTT

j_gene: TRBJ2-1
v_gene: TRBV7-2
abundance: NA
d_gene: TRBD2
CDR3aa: CASSLWISGLEQFF
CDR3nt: TGTGCCAGCAGCTTATGGATTAGCGGGCTTGAGCAGTTCTTC

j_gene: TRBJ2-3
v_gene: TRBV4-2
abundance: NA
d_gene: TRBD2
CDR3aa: CASSQGGLGGSKRYF
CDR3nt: TGTGCCAGCAGCCAAGGGGGACTTGGCGGGAGCAAACGGTATTTT

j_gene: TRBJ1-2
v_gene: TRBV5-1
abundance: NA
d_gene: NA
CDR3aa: CASSMGVGYTF
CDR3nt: TGCGCCAGCAGCATGGGAGTAGGCTACACCTTC

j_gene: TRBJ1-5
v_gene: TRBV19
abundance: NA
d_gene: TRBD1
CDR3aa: CASSKGQGYFPHF
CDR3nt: TGTGCCAGTAGTAAGGGACAGGGGTATTTTCCGCATTTT

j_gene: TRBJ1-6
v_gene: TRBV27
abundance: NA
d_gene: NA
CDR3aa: CASSSVSPAYNSPLHF
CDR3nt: TGTGCCAGCAGTTCGGTTTCCCCTGCCTATAATTCACCCCTCCACTTT

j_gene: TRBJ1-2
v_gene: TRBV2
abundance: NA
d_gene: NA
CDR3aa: CASSEGWGELRYTF
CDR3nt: TGTGCCAGCAGTGAAGGATGGGGGGAACTCCGCTACACCTTC

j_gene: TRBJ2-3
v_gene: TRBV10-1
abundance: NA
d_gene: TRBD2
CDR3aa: CASSVVQREDITSTDTQYF
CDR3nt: TGCGCCAGCAGTGTGGTCCAGCGGGAGGATATTACTAGCACAGATACGCAGTATTTT

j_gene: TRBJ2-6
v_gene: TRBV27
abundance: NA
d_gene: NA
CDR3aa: CASRAGASGANVLTF
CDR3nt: TGTGCCAGCAGGGCAGGGGCCTCTGGGGCCAACGTCCTGACTTTC

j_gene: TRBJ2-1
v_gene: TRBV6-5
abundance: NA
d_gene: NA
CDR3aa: CASRTGTYNEQFF
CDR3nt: TGTGCCAGCAGAACCGGGACATACAATGAGCAGTTCTTC

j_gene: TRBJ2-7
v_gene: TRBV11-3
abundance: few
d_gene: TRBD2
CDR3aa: CASSSTSGSYEQYF
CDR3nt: TGTGCCAGCAGCTCCACTAGCGGCTCCTACGAGCAGTACTTC

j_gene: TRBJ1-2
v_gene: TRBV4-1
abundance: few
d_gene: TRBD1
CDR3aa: CASSHADRDYSYGYTF
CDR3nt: TGCGCCAGCAGCCATGCAGACAGGGATTATAGCTATGGCTACACCTTC

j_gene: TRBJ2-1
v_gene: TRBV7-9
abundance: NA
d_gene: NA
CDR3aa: CASSAHDRLGYNEQFF
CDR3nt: TGTGCCAGCAGCGCTCACGACAGGCTTGGCTACAATGAGCAGTTCTTC

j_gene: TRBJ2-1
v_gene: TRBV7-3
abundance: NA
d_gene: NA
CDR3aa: CASSSVGGEQFF
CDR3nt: TGTGCCAGCAGCTCGGTGGGGGGAGAGCAGTTCTTC

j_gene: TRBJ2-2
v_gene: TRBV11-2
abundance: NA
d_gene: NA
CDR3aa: CASSLDLIGELFF
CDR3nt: TGTGCCAGCAGCTTAGATCTTATCGGGGAGCTGTTTTTT

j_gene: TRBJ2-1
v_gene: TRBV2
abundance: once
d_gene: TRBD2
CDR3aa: CASSPLAGGSNEQFF
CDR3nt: TGTGCCAGCAGTCCCCTAGCGGGAGGATCGAATGAGCAGTTCTTC

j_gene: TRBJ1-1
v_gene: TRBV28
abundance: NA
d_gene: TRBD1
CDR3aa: CASSLSGTGTEAFF
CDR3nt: TGTGCCAGCAGTTTATCGGGGACAGGGACTGAAGCTTTCTTT

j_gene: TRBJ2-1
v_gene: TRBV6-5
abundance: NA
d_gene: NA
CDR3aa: CASSYSRVYNEQFF
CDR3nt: TGTGCCAGCAGTTACTCACGGGTTTACAATGAGCAGTTCTTC

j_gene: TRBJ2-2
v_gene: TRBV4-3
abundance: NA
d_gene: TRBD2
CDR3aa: CASSHPGTTYTGELFF
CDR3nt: TGCGCCAGCAGCCACCCCGGGACTACGTACACCGGGGAGCTGTTTTTT

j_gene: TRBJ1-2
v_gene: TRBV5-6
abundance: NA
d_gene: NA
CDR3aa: CASSSRVWGYTF
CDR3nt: TGTGCCAGCAGCTCCAGGGTTTGGGGCTACACCTTC

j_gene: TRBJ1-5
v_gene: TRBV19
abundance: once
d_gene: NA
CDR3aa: CASSPGGGNQPQHF
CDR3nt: TGTGCCAGTAGTCCTGGAGGGGGCAATCAGCCCCAGCATTTT

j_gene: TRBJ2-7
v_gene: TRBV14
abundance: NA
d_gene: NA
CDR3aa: CASSQEGAPASEQYF
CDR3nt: TGTGCCAGCAGCCAAGAGGGGGCGCCGGCAAGCGAGCAGTACTTC

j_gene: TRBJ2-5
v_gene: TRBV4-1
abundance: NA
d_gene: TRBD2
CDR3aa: CASSQDPYAGGQETQYF
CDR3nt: TGCGCCAGCAGCCAAGATCCCTATGCGGGGGGGCAAGAGACCCAGTACTTC

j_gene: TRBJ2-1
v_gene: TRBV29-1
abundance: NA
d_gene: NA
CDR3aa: CSVDRQSTYNEQFF
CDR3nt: TGCAGCGTTGACCGACAGTCTACCTACAATGAGCAGTTCTTC

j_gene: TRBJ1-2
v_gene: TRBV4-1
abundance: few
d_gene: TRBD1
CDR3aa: CASSQLNGQGVVGYTF
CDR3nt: TGCGCCAGCAGCCAACTCAATGGACAGGGTGTCGTCGGCTACACCTTC

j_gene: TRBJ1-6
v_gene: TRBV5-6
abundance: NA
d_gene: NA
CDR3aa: CASRITGLERDSPLHF
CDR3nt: TGTGCCAGCAGAATCACAGGGCTGGAAAGAGATTCACCCCTCCACTTT

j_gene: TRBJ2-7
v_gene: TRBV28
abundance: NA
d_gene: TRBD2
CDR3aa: CASSTRRLAGSSYEQYF
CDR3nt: TGTGCCAGCAGCACCCGGAGGCTAGCGGGGTCCTCCTACGAGCAGTACTTC

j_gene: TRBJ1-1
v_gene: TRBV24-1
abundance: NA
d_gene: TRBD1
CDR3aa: CATSDPRQGNTEAFF
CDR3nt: TGTGCCACCAGTGACCCCCGACAGGGGAACACTGAAGCTTTCTTT

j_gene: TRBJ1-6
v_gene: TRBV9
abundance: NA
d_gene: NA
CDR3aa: CASSVTQDNSPLHF
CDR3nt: TGTGCCAGCAGCGTTACACAGGATAATTCACCCCTCCACTTT

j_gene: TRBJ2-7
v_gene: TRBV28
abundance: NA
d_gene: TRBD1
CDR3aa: CASSPRTGFHRMSSYEQYF
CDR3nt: TGTGCCAGCAGTCCCCGGACAGGCTTCCACCGTATGAGCTCCTACGAGCAGTACTTC

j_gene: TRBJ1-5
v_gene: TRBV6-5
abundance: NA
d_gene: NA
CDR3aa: CASRVTGNQPQHF
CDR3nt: TGTGCCAGCAGGGTAACAGGGAATCAGCCCCAGCATTTT

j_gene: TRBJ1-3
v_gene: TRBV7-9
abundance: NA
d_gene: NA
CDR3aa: CASSSTGTIAGNTIYF
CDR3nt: TGTGCCAGCAGCTCTACCGGGACAATAGCTGGAAACACCATATATTTT

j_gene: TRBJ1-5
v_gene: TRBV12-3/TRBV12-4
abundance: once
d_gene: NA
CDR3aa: CAGAANSNQPQHF
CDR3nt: TGTGCAGGGGCAGCTAATAGCAATCAGCCCCAGCATTTT

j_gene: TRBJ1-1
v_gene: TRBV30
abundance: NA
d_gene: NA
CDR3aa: CAWSVAETEAFF
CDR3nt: TGTGCCTGGAGTGTAGCGGAGACTGAAGCTTTCTTT

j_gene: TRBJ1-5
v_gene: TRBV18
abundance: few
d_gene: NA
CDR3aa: CASSPDLTPSFNQPQHF
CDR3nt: TGTGCCAGCTCACCAGATCTGACACCCTCCTTCAATCAGCCCCAGCATTTT

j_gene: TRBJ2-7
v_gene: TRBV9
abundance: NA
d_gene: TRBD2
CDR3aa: CASSPHIGLAGGYEQYF
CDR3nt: TGTGCCAGCAGCCCACACATCGGACTAGCGGGAGGCTACGAGCAGTACTTC

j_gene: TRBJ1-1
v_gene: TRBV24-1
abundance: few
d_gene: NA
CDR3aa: CATRGVSGDKPNTEAFF
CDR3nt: TGTGCCACCAGAGGGGTATCAGGGGACAAACCGAACACTGAAGCTTTCTTT

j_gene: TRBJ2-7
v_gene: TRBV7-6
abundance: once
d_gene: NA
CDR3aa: CASSSGGTVGSHEQYF
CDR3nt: TGTGCCAGCAGCTCCGGCGGGACAGTCGGTTCCCACGAGCAGTACTTC

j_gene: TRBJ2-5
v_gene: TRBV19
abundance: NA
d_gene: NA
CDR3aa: CASSDGGAAVWTQYF
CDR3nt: TGTGCCAGTAGTGATGGGGGCGCGGCGGTATGGACCCAGTACTTC